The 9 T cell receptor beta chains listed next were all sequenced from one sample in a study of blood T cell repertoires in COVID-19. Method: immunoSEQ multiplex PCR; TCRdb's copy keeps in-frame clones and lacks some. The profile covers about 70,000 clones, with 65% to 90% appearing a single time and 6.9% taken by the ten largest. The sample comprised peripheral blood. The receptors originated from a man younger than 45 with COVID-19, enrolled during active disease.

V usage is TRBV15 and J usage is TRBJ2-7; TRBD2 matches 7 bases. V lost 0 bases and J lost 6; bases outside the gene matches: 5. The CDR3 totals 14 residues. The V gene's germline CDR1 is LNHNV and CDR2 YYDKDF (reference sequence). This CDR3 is CATSRDTGGSEQYF. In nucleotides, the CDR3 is TGTGCCACCAGCAGAGACACGGGAGGCTCCGAGCAGTACTTC. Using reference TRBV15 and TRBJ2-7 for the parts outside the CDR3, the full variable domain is DAMVIQNPRYQVTQFGKPVTLSCSQTLNHNVMYWYQQKSSQAPKLLFHYYDKDFNNEADTPDNFQSRRPNTSFCFLDIRSPGLGDTAMYLCATSRDTGGSEQYFGPGTRLTVT.

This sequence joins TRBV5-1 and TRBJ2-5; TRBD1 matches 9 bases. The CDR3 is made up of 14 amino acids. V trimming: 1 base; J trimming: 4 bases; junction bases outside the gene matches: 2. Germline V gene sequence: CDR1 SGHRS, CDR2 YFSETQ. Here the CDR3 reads CASSLTGGGETQYF. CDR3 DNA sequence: TGCGCCAGCAGCTTGACAGGGGGCGGAGAGACCCAGTACTTC.

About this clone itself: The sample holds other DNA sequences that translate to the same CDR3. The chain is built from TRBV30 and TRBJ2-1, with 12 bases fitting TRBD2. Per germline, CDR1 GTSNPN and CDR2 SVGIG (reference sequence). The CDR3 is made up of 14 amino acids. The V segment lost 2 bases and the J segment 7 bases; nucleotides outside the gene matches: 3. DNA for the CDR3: TGTGCCTGGAGTTTAGGACTAGCGGGGAATGAGCAGTTCTTC. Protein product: CAWSLGLAGNEQFF.

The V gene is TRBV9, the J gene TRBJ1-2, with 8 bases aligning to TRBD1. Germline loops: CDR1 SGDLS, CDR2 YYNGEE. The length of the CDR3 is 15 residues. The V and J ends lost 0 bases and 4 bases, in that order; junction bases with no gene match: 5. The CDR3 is CASSVESGGGYGYTF. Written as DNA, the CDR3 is TGTGCCAGCAGCGTAGAGTCAGGGGGCGGCTATGGCTACACCTTC.

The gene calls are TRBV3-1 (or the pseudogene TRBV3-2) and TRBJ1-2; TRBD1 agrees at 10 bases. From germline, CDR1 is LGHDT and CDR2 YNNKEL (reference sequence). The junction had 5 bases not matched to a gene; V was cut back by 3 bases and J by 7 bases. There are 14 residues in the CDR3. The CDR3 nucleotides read TGTGCCAGCAGCCAGAGGACAGGGGGGGGTGGCTACACCTTC. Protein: CASSQRTGGGGYTF.

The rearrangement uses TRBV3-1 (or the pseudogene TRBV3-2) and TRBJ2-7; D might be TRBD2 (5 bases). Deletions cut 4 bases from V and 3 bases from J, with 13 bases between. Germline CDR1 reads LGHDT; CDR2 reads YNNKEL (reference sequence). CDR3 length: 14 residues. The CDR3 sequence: CASSPRDTYYEQYF. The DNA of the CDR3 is TGTGCCAGCAGCCCTCGGGATACCTACTACGAGCAGTACTTC.

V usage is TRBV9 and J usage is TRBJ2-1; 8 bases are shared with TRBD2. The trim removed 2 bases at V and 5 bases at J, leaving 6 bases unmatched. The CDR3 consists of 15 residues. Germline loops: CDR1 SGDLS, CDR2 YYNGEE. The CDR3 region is CASSVRTSGNNEQFF. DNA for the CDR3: TGTGCCAGCAGCGTTCGTACTAGCGGAAACAATGAGCAGTTCTTC.

CDR3 amino acids: CASSPPSVNTIYF. The CDR3 nucleotides read TGTGCCAGCAGTCCCCCCTCGGTGAACACCATATATTTT. The chain combines TRBV28 with TRBJ1-3; D is unclear. The CDR3 totals 13 residues. Between the trimmed V and J ends, which lost 5 bases and 7 bases, there was a span of 12 bases. Germline CDR1 MDHEN, CDR2 SYDVKM.

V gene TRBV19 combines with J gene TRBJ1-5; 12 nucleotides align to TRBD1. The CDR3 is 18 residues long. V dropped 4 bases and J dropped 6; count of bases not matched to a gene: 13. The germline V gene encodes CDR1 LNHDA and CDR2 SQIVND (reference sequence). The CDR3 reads CASSKRSLGQGATQPQHF. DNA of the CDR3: TGTGCCAGTAGTAAACGAAGCCTGGGACAGGGGGCAACTCAGCCCCAGCATTTT.